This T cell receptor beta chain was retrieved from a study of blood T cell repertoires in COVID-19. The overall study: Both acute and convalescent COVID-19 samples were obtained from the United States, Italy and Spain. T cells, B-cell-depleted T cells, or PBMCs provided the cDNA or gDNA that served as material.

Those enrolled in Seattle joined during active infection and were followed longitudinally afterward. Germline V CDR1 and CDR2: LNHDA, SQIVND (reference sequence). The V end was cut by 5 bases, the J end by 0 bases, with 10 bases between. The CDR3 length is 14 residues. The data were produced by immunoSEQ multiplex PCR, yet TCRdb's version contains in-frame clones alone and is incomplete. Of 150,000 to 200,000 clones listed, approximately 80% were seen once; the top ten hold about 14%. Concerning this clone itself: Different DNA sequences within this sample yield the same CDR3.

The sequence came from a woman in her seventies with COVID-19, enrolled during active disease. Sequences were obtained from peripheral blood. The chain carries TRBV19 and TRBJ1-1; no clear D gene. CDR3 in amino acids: CASSVQVMNTEAFF. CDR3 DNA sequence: TGTGCCAGTAGTGTTCAGGTTATGAACACTGAAGCTTTCTTT.